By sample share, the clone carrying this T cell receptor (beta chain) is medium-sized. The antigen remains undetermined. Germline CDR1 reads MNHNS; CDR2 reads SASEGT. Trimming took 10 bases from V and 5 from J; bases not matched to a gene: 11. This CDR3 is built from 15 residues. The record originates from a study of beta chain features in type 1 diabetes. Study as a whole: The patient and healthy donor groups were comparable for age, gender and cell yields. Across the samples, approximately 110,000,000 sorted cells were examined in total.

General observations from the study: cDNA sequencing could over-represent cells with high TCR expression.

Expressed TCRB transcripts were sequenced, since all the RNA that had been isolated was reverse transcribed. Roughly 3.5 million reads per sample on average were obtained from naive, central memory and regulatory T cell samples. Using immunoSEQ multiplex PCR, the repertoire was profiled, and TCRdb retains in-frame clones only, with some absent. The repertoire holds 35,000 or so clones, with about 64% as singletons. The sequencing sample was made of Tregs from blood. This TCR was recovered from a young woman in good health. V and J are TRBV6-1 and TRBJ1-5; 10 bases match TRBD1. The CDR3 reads CATTTTGQGYQPQHF. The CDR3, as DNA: TGTGCCACCACTACCACGGGACAGGGGTATCAGCCCCAGCATTTT.